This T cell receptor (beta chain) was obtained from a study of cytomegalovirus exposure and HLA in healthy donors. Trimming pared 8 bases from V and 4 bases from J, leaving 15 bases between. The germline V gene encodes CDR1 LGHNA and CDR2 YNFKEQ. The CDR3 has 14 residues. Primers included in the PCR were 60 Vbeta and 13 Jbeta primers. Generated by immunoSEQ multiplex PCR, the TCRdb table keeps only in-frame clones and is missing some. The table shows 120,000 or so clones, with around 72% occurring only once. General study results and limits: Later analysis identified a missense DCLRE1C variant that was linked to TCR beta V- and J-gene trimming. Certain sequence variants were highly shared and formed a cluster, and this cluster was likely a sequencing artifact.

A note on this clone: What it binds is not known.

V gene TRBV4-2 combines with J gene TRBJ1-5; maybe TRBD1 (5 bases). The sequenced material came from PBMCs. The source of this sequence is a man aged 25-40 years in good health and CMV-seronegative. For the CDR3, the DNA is TGTGCCAGCGGGGGAGGGAGTAAAAATCAGCCCCAGCATTTT. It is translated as CASGGGSKNQPQHF.